Listed below are T cell receptor beta chains from one sample, sequenced in a study of T cell responses to AZD1222 COVID-19 vaccine. The repertoire was sequenced with immunoSEQ multiplex PCR; TCRdb's copy has only in-frame clones and lacks some. The sample lists roughly 130,000 clones, about 86% occurring once. The source material was peripheral blood, sampled on day 0 of AZD1222 vaccination. These receptors came from an adult in good health. CDR3s include the opening cysteine and the closing phenylalanine or tryptophan. A D gene is named only where the DNA matches it firmly. Clone size is not always given. Where it is, it says once, few, many or a class for expanded clones.

J gene | V gene | D gene | clone size | CDR3 DNA | CDR3 protein
TRBJ1-1 | TRBV6-5 | - | - | TGTGCCAGCACCCTGGCATTCTTGACAGATTATGAAGCTTTCTTT | CASTLAFLTDYEAFF
TRBJ1-1 | TRBV7-9 | - | - | TGTGCCAGCAGCTTAGTGAACACTGAAGCTTTCTTT | CASSLVNTEAFF
TRBJ2-2 | TRBV19 | - | once | TGTGCCAGTAGTAAGGTGGGGTTGAGCACCGGGGAGCTGTTTTTT | CASSKVGLSTGELFF
TRBJ2-1 | TRBV10-3 | TRBD2 | - | TGTGCCATCAGTCTCGAGCTAGCGGGGGGCTATCTCTACAATGAGCAGTTCTTC | CAISLELAGGYLYNEQFF
TRBJ1-1 | TRBV4-3 | - | - | TGCGCCAGCAGCCAAGCGACAGGCCCGAACACTGAAGCTTTCTTT | CASSQATGPNTEAFF
TRBJ2-4 | TRBV3-1/TRBV3-2 | - | - | TGTGCCAGCAGCCCACGACCGGACAGTTTAGTACTAGCCAAAAACATTCAGTACTTC | CASSPRPDSLVLAKNIQYF
TRBJ1-4 | TRBV30 | - | - | TGTGCCTGGGCCCGGGGGGCGAGTGAAAAACTGTTTTTT | CAWARGASEKLFF
TRBJ2-7 | TRBV12-5 | - | - | TGTGCTAGTGGTTCCGACTCGACCTACGAGCAGTACTTC | CASGSDSTYEQYF
TRBJ2-5 | TRBV30 | TRBD2 | - | TGTGCCTGGAGTGTTCAAGCGGGACCCCAGTACTTC | CAWSVQAGPQYF
TRBJ2-7 | TRBV18 | TRBD2 | - | TGTGCCAGCTCACCCCGGGGGGTAAGCTCCTACGAGCAGTACTTC | CASSPRGVSSYEQYF
TRBJ1-1 | TRBV6-2/TRBV6-3 | - | - | TGTGCCAGCAGTTACCAGACAGAGAACACTGAAGCTTTCTTT | CASSYQTENTEAFF
TRBJ2-2 | TRBV5-1 | - | - | TGCGCCAGCAGGTTGAGGGACACTACCACCACCGGGGAGCTGTTTTTT | CASRLRDTTTTGELFF
TRBJ2-7 | TRBV11-3 | - | - | TGTGCCAGCAGCCCCCCGGGCGATCGCGAGCAGTACTTC | CASSPPGDREQYF
TRBJ1-5 | TRBV11-2 | - | - | TGTGCCAGCAGCCAAGATTCGATAGCTCAGCCCCAGCATTTT | CASSQDSIAQPQHF
TRBJ2-5 | TRBV6-5 | TRBD2 | once | TGTGCCAGCAGTTACGAAGCGGGGGGGTTCGGAGAGACCCAGTACTTC | CASSYEAGGFGETQYF
TRBJ1-6 | TRBV18 | - | - | TGTGCCAGCTCACCACTTCAGGAGGGGTTCAATTCACCCCTCCACTTT | CASSPLQEGFNSPLHF
TRBJ1-5 | TRBV19 | - | - | TGTGCCAGTAGTATGACACAGGGACTCAATCAGCCCCAGCATTTT | CASSMTQGLNQPQHF
TRBJ1-1 | TRBV5-1 | TRBD1 | - | TGCGCCAGCAGCCCACAGGGGATAAAAGTTGCTTTCTTT | CASSPQGIKVAFF
TRBJ1-1 | TRBV27 | - | - | TGTGCCAGCAGTTTAACCGCTTCTCCGGTAGCAGCTTTCTTT | CASSLTASPVAAFF
TRBJ2-4 | TRBV13 | TRBD2 | - | TGTGCCAGCAGCTTAGCGCTAGCGGGGGGGCCGATGGAGAAAAACATTCAGTACTTC | CASSLALAGGPMEKNIQYF
TRBJ2-1 | TRBV9 | TRBD1 | once | TGTGCCAGCAGCGTCCCGGGACAGGTTTTGAGAAACAATGAGCAGTTCTTC | CASSVPGQVLRNNEQFF
TRBJ2-7 | TRBV6-5 | - | - | TGTGCCAGCAGTCCCGCGGGGTTACTCTACGAGCAGTACTTC | CASSPAGLLYEQYF
TRBJ2-7 | TRBV10-2 | - | - | TGCGCCAGCAGTGAGTCTTGGGGACCCTACGAGCAGTACTTC | CASSESWGPYEQYF
TRBJ2-7 | TRBV20-1 | - | - | TGCAGTGCTAGTTCCGGGGACGGAGCCCTATGGGAGCAGTACTTC | CSASSGDGALWEQYF
TRBJ1-4 | TRBV3-1/TRBV3-2 | - | - | TGTGCCAGCAGCCAGGACACTACTAATGAAAAACTGTTTTTT | CASSQDTTNEKLFF
TRBJ2-1 | TRBV5-1 | TRBD2 | - | TGCGCCAGCAGCGGAACTAGCGGGAGAGCCTACAATGAGCAGTTCTTC | CASSGTSGRAYNEQFF
TRBJ1-2 | TRBV5-1 | - | - | TGCGCCAGCAGCTTGGCCGGGGTCAAGCACTATGGCTACACCTTC | CASSLAGVKHYGYTF
TRBJ1-1 | TRBV12-3/TRBV12-4 | - | - | TGTGCCAGCAGCCCAGCGACAGAAGCTTTCTTT | CASSPATEAFF
TRBJ2-7 | TRBV6-5 | - | - | TGTGCCAGCATGACCACCCCAAGCTCCTACGAGCAGTACTTC | CASMTTPSSYEQYF
TRBJ1-2 | TRBV5-1 | - | - | TGCGCCAGCAGCTTAACTGCCAGTAACTATGGCTACACCTTC | CASSLTASNYGYTF
TRBJ2-7 | TRBV20-1 | TRBD1 | once | TGCAGTACGGACAGGGGCTACGAGCAGTACTTC | CSTDRGYEQYF
TRBJ1-2 | TRBV3-1/TRBV3-2 | TRBD1 | - | TGTGCCAGCAGCCAAGGGCTGGGACAGGCGTCTAACTATGGCTACACCTTC | CASSQGLGQASNYGYTF
TRBJ2-5 | TRBV29-1 | - | - | TGCGGCGGACGGACCCAAGAGACCCAGTACTTC | CGGRTQETQYF
TRBJ1-3 | TRBV7-9 | - | - | TGTGCCAGCAGCTTAATGGCGGGCTCTGGAAACACCATATATTTT | CASSLMAGSGNTIYF
TRBJ1-3 | TRBV7-9 | - | - | TGTGCCAGCAGTGGTGGAAACACCATATATTTT | CASSGGNTIYF
TRBJ2-1 | TRBV14 | - | - | TGTGCCAGCAGCCGATTGGACCCATCCTCCCTGGATGAGCAGTTCTTC | CASSRLDPSSLDEQFF
TRBJ1-2 | TRBV27 | - | - | TGTGCCAGCAGTCTAGCAGGAGACTATGGCTACACCTTC | CASSLAGDYGYTF
TRBJ2-1 | TRBV18 | TRBD1 | - | TGTGCCAGCTCACCTTGGACAGGGGGCGCAGTCAATGAGCAGTTCTTC | CASSPWTGGAVNEQFF
TRBJ2-7 | TRBV7-9 | TRBD1 | few | TGTGCCAGCAGCTGGGGACAGACTTCCTACGAGCAGTACTTC | CASSWGQTSYEQYF
TRBJ1-2 | TRBV19 | - | - | TGTGCCAGTAATACCCGGAGGGGAGGCTACACCTTC | CASNTRRGGYTF
TRBJ2-5 | TRBV9 | - | - | TGTGCCAGCAGCGAGACAGTATTCCAAGAGACCCAGTACTTC | CASSETVFQETQYF
TRBJ2-7 | TRBV21-1 | - | - | TGTGCCAGCAGCAAAGGAACATCCTACGAGCAGTACTTC | CASSKGTSYEQYF
TRBJ2-1 | TRBV7-9 | - | - | TGTGCCAGCAGCTTAGGGGGACGGAACAATGAGCAGTTCTTC | CASSLGGRNNEQFF
TRBJ2-3 | TRBV7-2 | TRBD2 | - | TGTGCCAGCAGCTCTAGCGGGAGGGCCCTCACAGATACGCAGTATTTT | CASSSSGRALTDTQYF
TRBJ1-6 | TRBV18 | TRBD1 | few | TGTGCCAGCTCGCGTACAGGGGGCAATTCACCCCTCCACTTT | CASSRTGGNSPLHF
TRBJ2-5 | TRBV24-1 | - | - | TGTGCCACCAGTGATTTGAGGGCAGGGGAACCAGAGACCCAGTACTTC | CATSDLRAGEPETQYF
TRBJ2-7 | TRBV6-6 | - | - | TGTGCCAGCAGAGACAGGTACGAGCAGTACTTC | CASRDRYEQYF
TRBJ1-2 | TRBV27 | - | - | TGTGCCAGCAGTTTAAAGAGGGCGGGCTATGGCTACACCTTC | CASSLKRAGYGYTF
TRBJ2-7 | TRBV5-1 | TRBD1 | - | TGCGCCAGCAGCGAGGGCGGGACAGGACTATACGAGCAGTACTTC | CASSEGGTGLYEQYF
TRBJ2-7 | TRBV6-2/TRBV6-3 | - | - | TGTGCCAGCAGTTACGTACGGGGGCCCTACGAGCAGTACTTC | CASSYVRGPYEQYF
TRBJ1-1 | TRBV27 | - | - | TGTGCCAGCAGTTTAAGTGTTGGGACTGAAGCTTTCTTT | CASSLSVGTEAFF
TRBJ2-6 | TRBV6-1 | - | - | TGTGCCAGCAGTGGAAGAGGGGGCTCTGGGGCCAACGTCCTGACTTTC | CASSGRGGSGANVLTF
TRBJ2-1 | TRBV5-8 | - | - | TGTGCCAGCATCTTACCGGGTGGGGGTGTGAAGCAGTTCTTC | CASILPGGGVKQFF
TRBJ1-2 | TRBV18 | - | - | TGTGCCAGCTCACCAGCGAGGCAGGGGCCCTCAAACTATGGCTACACCTTC | CASSPARQGPSNYGYTF
TRBJ1-5 | TRBV5-1 | - | - | TGCGCCAGCAGCTTGGGAGCGCACGATACTTATAGCAATCAGCCCCAGCATTTT | CASSLGAHDTYSNQPQHF
TRBJ2-3 | TRBV7-9 | - | - | TGTGCCAGCAGCTTAGCGCAGGGGCGGACAGATACGCAGTATTTT | CASSLAQGRTDTQYF
TRBJ2-7 | TRBV6-5 | TRBD1 | - | TGTGCCAGTGGGACAGGGGACCGCTACGAGCAGTACTTC | CASGTGDRYEQYF
TRBJ2-3 | TRBV5-4 | - | - | TGTGCCAGCAGCTTGGATCTAGCCGGAACAGATACGCAGTATTTT | CASSLDLAGTDTQYF
TRBJ2-7 | TRBV27 | - | once | TGTGCCAGCAGTTTGTCGGCAGGGCCTCTCGGAGAGCAGTACTTC | CASSLSAGPLGEQYF
TRBJ1-5 | TRBV28 | TRBD1 | - | TGTGCCAGCAAAGGGACAGTTAGCAATCAGCCCCAGCATTTT | CASKGTVSNQPQHF